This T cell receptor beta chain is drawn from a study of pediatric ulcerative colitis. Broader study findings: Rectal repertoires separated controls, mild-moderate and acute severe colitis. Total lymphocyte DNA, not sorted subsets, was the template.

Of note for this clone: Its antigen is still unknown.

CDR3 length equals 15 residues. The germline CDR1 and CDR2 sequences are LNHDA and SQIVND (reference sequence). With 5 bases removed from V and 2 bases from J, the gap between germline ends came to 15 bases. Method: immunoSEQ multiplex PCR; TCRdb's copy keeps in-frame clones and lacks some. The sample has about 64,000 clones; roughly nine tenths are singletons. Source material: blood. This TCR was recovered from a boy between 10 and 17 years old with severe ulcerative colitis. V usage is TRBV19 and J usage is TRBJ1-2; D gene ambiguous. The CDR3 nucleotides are TGTGCCAGTAGTCTAGGTATGGGCCCCAACTATGGCTACACCTTC. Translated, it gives CASSLGMGPNYGYTF.